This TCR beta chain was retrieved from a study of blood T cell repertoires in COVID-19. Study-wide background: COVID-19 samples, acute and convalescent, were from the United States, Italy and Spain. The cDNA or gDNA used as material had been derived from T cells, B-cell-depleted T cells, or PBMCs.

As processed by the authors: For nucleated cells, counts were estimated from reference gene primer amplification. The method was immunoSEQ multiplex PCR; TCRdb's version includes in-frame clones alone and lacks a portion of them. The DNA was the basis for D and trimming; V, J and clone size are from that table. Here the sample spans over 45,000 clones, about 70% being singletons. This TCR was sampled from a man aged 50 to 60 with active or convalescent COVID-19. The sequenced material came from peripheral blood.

The CDR3 spells CASSPGGEVSRDQPQHF. The CDR3 DNA is TGTGCCAGTAGTCCGGGGGGAGAGGTTTCGAGGGATCAGCCCCAGCATTTT. This chain connects TRBV19 to TRBJ1-5; D is perhaps TRBD1 (5 bases). CDR1 is LNHDA, CDR2 SQIVND, per germline (reference sequence). This CDR3 is built from 17 residues. Deletions cut 5 bases from V and 5 bases from J, with 22 bases between.